This is a list of T cell receptor beta chains from one sample in a study of cytomegalovirus exposure and HLA in healthy donors. This table comes from immunoSEQ multiplex PCR, and its TCRdb copy is limited to in-frame clones, with some not included. The sample holds tens of thousands of clones, almost 80% seen once. Specimen: PBMCs. These TCRs come from a female donor in good health and CMV-seronegative. The CDR3 runs from the conserved cysteine through the conserved F or W. A D gene is named only where the DNA matches it firmly. Some rows mark clone size as missing; the rest say once, few, many or name a class of expanded clone.

abundance	d_gene	v_gene	j_gene	CDR3aa	CDR3nt
.	TRBD1	TRBV29-1	TRBJ1-5	CSVSGQGAGQPQHF	TGCAGCGTGTCCGGACAGGGGGCAGGTCAGCCCCAGCATTTT
.	TRBD2	TRBV7-9	TRBJ2-5	CASSLGGREQETQYF	TGTGCCAGCAGCTTGGGTGGGCGGGAGCAAGAGACCCAGTACTTC
.	.	TRBV28	TRBJ1-5	CASSLARVGLYSNQPQHF	TGTGCCAGCAGTTTAGCGAGGGTGGGTTTATATAGCAATCAGCCCCAGCATTTT
.	.	TRBV7-2	TRBJ2-2	CASSSSEGGTGELFF	TGTGCCAGCAGCTCCAGTGAGGGTGGCACCGGGGAGCTGTTTTTT
.	.	TRBV30	TRBJ1-5	CAWSFQGNQPQHF	TGTGCCTGGAGTTTTCAGGGGAATCAGCCCCAGCATTTT
.	.	TRBV5-1	TRBJ2-1	CASSRERSSYNEQFF	TGCGCCAGCAGCAGGGAGAGGAGCTCCTACAATGAGCAGTTCTTC
.	.	TRBV29-1	TRBJ1-5	CSVEGDSNQPQHF	TGCAGCGTTGAAGGAGATAGCAATCAGCCCCAGCATTTT
.	.	TRBV30	TRBJ2-7	CAWSEQFYEQYF	TGTGCCTGGAGTGAACAGTTCTACGAGCAGTACTTC
.	TRBD1	TRBV30	TRBJ2-5	CAWSVWGQGGETQYF	TGTGCCTGGAGTGTATGGGGACAGGGAGGCGAGACCCAGTACTTC
.	.	TRBV5-1	TRBJ2-5	CASSLEGVGTQYF	TGCGCCAGCAGCTTGGAGGGGGTCGGGACCCAGTACTTC
.	TRBD1	TRBV7-9	TRBJ1-2	CASSLPLGRGHGYTF	TGTGCCAGCAGCTTACCCCTTGGCAGGGGGCATGGCTACACCTTC
.	TRBD2	TRBV6-5	TRBJ2-2	CASSYLAGLTGELFF	TGTGCCAGCAGTTACTTAGCGGGGCTCACCGGGGAGCTGTTTTTT
few	TRBD1	TRBV19	TRBJ2-7	CASRPSGTGFKQYF	TGTGCCAGTAGACCCTCCGGGACAGGGTTCAAGCAGTACTTC
.	.	TRBV29-1	TRBJ2-7	CSGRDTHSYEQYF	TGCAGCGGCCGGGACACACACTCCTACGAGCAGTACTTC
.	.	TRBV19	TRBJ1-1	CASSMGQLNTEAFF	TGTGCCAGTAGTATGGGACAACTGAACACTGAAGCTTTCTTT
.	.	TRBV27	TRBJ1-1	CASSFRGVGNTEAFF	TGTGCCAGCAGTTTCAGGGGTGTCGGGAACACTGAAGCTTTCTTT
.	TRBD1	TRBV28	TRBJ1-5	CASSYPDRGLQPQHF	TGTGCCAGCAGTTACCCAGACAGGGGGCTCCAGCCCCAGCATTTT